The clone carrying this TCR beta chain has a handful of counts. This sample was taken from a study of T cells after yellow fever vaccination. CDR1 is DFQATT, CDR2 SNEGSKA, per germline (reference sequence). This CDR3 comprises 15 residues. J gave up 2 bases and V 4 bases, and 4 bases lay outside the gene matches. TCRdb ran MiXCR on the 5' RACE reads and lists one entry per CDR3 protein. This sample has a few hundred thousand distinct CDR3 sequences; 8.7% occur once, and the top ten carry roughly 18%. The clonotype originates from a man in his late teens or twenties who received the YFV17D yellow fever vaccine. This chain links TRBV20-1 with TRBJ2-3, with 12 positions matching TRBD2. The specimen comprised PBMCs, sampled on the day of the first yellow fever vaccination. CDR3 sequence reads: CSATTSGGTTDTQYF. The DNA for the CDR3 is TGCAGTGCTACAACTAGCGGGGGGACCACAGATACGCAGTATTTT.